This TCR beta chain was identified during a study of cytomegalovirus exposure and HLA in healthy donors. General study findings and limits: The study found most TCR sequences rare, yet found some public TCRs in many donors. In the 120 validation repertoires, approximately 93% of cluster scores exceeded 0, per a later analysis.

Per germline, CDR1 KGHSH and CDR2 LQKENI. The V and J ends lost 1 base and 6 bases, in that order; junction bases with no gene match: 15. This CDR3 has 18 amino acids. Libraries were prepared by immunoSEQ multiplex PCR; TCRdb keeps only in-frame clonotypes and omits some of them. The sample yields approximately 160,000 clones, roughly 89% seen once. Concerning this clone: Its antigen is not identified.

This TCR came from a woman younger than 30 in good health and CMV-seropositive. Sequencing used PBMCs. This chain joins TRBV18 and TRBJ2-3, with 8 positions matching TRBD1. Here the CDR3 DNA reads TGTGCCAGCTCACCACGGGACAGGACGTTTCTAGGTTTGGATACGCAGTATTTT. This sequence encodes CASSPRDRTFLGLDTQYF.